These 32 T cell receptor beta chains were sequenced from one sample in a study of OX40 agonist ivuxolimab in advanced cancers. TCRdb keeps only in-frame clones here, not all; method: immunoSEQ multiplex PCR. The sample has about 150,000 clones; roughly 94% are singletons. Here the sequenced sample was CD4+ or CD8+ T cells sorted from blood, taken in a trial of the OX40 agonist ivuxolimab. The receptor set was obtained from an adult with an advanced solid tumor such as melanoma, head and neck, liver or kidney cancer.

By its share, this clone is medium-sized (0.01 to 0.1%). The CDR3 is CASRPGGRHEQYF. CDR3 coding DNA: TGTGCCAGCCGACCTGGAGGGCGGCACGAGCAGTACTTC. The V call is TRBV28, the J call TRBJ2-7; D possibly corresponds to TRBD2 (6 bases). The V and J ends lost 8 bases and 5 bases respectively, with 16 bases between them. CDR1 and CDR2 from the germline V gene are MDHEN and SYDVKM. This CDR3 region has 13 residues.

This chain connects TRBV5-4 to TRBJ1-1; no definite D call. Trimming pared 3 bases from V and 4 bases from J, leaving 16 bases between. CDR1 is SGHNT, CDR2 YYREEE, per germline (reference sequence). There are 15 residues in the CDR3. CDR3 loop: CASSSVGRAGTEAFF. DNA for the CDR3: TGTGCCAGCAGCTCGGTTGGACGGGCGGGCACTGAAGCTTTCTTT. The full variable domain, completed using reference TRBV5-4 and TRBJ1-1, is ETGVTQSPTHLIKTRGQQVTLRCSSQSGHNTVSWYQQALGQGPQFIFQYYREEENGRGNFPPRFSGLQFPNYSSELNVNALELDDSALYLCASSSVGRAGTEAFFGQGTRLTVV.

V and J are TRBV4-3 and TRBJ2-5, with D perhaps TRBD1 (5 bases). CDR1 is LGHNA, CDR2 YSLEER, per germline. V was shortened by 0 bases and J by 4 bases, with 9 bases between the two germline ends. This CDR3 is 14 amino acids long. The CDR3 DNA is TGCGCCAGCAGCCAAGATAAGGGGATAGAGACCCAGTACTTC. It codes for CASSQDKGIETQYF.

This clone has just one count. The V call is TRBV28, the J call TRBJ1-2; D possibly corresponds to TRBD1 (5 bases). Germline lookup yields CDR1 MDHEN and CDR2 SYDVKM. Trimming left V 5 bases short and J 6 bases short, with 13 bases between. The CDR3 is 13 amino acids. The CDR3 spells CASSPPRGDGYTF. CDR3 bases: TGTGCCAGCAGTCCCCCCCGGGGCGATGGCTACACCTTC.

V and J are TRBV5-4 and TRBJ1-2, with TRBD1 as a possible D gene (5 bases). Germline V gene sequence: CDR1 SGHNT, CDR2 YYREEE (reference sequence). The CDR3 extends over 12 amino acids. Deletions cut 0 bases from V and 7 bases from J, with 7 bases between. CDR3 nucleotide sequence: TGTGCCAGCAGCTTGGTGGGGGGTGGCTACACCTTC. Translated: CASSLVGGGYTF.

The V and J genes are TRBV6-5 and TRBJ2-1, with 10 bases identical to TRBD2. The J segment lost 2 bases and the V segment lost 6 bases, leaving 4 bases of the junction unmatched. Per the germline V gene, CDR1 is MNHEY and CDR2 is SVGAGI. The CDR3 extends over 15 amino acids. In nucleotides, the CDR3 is TGTGCCAGCAGATTAGCGGGAGGCACCTACAATGAGCAGTTCTTC. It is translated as CASRLAGGTYNEQFF.

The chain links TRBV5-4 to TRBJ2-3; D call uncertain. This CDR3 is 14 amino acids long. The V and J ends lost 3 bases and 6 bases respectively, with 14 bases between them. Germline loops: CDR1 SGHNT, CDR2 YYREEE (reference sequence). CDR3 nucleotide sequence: TGTGCCAGCAGCTACAACCTTGGACGGGATACGCAGTATTTT. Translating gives CASSYNLGRDTQYF.

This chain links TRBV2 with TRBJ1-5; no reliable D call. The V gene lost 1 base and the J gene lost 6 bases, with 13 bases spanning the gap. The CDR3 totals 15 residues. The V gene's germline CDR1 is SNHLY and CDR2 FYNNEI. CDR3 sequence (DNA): TGTGCCAGCAGTGAAGACAATCTCTTAGGTCAGCCCCAGCATTTT. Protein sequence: CASSEDNLLGQPQHF.

CDR3 in amino acids: CASSESGGGTEAFF. The CDR3 DNA reads TGTGCCAGCAGTGAATCGGGGGGAGGGACTGAAGCTTTCTTT. This rearrangement joins TRBV25-1 to TRBJ1-1, with a weak D call TRBD1 (5 bases). The CDR3 covers 14 residues. Germline assignment: CDR1 MGHDK and CDR2 SYGVNS. V lost 1 base to trimming and J lost 5 bases, with 11 bases between them.

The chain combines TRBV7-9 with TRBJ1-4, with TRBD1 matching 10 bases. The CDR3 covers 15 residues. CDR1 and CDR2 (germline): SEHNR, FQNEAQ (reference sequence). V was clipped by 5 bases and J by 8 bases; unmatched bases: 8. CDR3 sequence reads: CASSADRGRGEKLFF. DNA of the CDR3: TGTGCCAGCAGCGCCGACAGGGGGCGGGGGGAAAAACTGTTTTTT.

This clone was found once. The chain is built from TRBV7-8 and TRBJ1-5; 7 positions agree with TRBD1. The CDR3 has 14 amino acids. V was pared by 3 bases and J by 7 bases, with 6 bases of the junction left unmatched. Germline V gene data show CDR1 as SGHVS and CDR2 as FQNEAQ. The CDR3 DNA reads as TGTGCCAGCAGCTTCGGCAGGGGGGGCCAGCCCCAGCATTTT. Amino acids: CASSFGRGGQPQHF.

The CDR3 DNA sequence: TGCGCCAGCAGTGGCCCCTTGAGCATTCAGTACTTC. It translates to CASSGPLSIQYF. The V and J genes are TRBV10-1 and TRBJ2-4; no definite D call. The germline V and J ends were trimmed by 4 bases and 9 bases, with 10 bases remaining between them. This CDR3 spans 12 amino acids. Germline CDR1 is WNHNN and CDR2 is SYGVQD (reference sequence).

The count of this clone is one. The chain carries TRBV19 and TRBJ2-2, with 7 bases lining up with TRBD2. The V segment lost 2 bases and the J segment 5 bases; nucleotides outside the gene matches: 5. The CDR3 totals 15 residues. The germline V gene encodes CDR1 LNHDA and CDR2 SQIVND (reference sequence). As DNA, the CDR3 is TGTGCCAGTAGTATAAATGGGGGGGAAACCGGGGAGCTGTTTTTT. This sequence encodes CASSINGGETGELFF.

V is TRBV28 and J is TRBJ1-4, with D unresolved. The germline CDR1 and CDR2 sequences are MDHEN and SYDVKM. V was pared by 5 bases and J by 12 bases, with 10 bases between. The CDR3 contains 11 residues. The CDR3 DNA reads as TGTGCCAGCAGTCGCCCAGGAGAACTGTTTTTT. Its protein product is CASSRPGELFF. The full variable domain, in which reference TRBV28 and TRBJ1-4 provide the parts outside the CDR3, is DVKVTQSSRYLVKRTGEKVFLECVQDMDHENMFWYRQDPGLGLRLIYFSYDVKMKEKGDIPEGYSVSREKKERFSLILESASTNQTSMYLCASSRPGELFFGSGTQLSVL.

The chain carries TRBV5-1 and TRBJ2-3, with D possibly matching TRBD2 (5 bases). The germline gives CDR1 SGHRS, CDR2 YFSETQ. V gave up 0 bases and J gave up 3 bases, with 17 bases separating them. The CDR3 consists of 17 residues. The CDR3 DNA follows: TGCGCCAGCAGCTTGGCTGGCGCGTCCCGGGGAACAGATACGCAGTATTTT. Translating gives CASSLAGASRGTDTQYF.

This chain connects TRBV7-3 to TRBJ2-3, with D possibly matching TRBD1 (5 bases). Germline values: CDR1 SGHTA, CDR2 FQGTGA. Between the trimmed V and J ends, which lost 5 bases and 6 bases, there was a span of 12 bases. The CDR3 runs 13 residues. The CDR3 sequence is CASSPGLADTQYF. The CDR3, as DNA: TGTGCCAGCAGCCCAGGGTTGGCGGATACGCAGTATTTT.

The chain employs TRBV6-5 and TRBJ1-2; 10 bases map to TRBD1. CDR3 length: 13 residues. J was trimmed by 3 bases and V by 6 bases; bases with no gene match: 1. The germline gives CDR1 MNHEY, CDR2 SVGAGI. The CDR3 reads CASRTGGDYGYTF. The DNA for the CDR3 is TGTGCCAGCAGGACAGGGGGCGACTATGGCTACACCTTC.

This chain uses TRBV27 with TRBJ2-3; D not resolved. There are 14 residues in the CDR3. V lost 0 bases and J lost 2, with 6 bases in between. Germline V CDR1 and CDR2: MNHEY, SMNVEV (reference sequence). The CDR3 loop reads CASSLSTATDTQYF. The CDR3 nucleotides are TGTGCCAGCAGTTTATCAACCGCCACAGATACGCAGTATTTT.

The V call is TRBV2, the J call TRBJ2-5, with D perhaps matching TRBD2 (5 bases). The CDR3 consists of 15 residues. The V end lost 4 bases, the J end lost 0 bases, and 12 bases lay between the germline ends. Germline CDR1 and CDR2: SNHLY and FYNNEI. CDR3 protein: CASSASGLNQETQYF. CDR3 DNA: TGTGCCAGCAGTGCCTCCGGACTGAACCAAGAGACCCAGTACTTC.

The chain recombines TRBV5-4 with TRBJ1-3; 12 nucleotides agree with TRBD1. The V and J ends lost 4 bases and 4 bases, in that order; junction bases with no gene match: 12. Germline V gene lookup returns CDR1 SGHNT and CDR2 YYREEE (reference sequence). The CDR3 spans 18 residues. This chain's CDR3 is CASSKLTGQGALGNTIYF. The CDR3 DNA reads TGTGCCAGCAGCAAATTGACGGGACAGGGGGCGTTGGGAAACACCATATATTTT.

This chain's CDR3 is CASSESWGTSTEAFF. The CDR3 nucleotides read TGTGCCAGCAGTGAGAGTTGGGGGACGAGCACTGAAGCTTTCTTT. The chain has TRBV6-1 and TRBJ1-1; maybe TRBD1 (5 bases). Trimming took off 3 bases at V and 4 bases at J, with 15 bases between the two ends. This CDR3 is built from 15 residues. Germline-derived CDR1 and CDR2 are MNHNS and SASEGT.

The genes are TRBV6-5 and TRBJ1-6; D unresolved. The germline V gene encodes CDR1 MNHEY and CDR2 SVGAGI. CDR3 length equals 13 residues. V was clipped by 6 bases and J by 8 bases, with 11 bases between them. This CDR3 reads CASRVVGDSPLHF. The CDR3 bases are TGTGCCAGCAGGGTGGTGGGAGATTCACCCCTCCACTTT.

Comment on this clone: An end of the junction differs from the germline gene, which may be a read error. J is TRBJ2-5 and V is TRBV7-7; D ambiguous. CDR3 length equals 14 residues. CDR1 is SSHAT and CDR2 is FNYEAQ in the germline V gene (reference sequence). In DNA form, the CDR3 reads TGTGCTAGCAGACGTGCCGCGTTACAAGAGACCCAGTACTTC. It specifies CASRRAALQETQYF.

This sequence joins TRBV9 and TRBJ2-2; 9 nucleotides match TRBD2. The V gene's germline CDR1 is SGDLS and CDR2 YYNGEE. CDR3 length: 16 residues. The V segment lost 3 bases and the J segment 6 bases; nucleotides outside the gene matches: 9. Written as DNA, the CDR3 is TGTGCCAGCAGCGCCCGCGGACTAGCGACGTCCGGGGAGCTGTTTTTT. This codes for CASSARGLATSGELFF.

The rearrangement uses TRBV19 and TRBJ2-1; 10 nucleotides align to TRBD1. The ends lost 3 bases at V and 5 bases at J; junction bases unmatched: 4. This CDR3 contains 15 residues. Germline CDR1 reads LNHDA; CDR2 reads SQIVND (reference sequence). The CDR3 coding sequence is TGTGCCAGTAGTATCCGGGACAGGGGAAACAATGAGCAGTTCTTC. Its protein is CASSIRDRGNNEQFF.

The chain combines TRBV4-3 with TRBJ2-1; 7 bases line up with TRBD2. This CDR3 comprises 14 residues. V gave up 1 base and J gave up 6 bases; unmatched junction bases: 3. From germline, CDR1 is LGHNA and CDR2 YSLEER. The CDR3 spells CASSQGGGSNEQFF. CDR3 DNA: TGCGCCAGCAGCCAAGGGGGGGGAAGCAATGAGCAGTTCTTC.

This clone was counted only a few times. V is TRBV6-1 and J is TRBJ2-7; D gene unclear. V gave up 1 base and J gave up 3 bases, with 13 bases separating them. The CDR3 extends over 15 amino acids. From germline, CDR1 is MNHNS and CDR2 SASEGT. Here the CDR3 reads CASSEVRLPFYEQYF. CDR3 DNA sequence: TGTGCCAGCAGTGAAGTGAGACTCCCATTCTACGAGCAGTACTTC.

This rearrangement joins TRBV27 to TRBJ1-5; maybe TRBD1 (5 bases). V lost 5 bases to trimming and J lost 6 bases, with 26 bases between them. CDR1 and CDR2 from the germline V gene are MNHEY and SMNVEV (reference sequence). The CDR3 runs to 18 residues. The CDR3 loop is CASSPTSFNRKRGQPQHF. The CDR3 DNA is TGTGCCAGCAGTCCAACCAGTTTCAACAGGAAACGGGGTCAGCCCCAGCATTTT.

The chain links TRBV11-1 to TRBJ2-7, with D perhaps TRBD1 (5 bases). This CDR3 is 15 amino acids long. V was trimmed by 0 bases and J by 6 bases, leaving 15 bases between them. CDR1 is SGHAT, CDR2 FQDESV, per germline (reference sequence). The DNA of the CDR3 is TGTGCCAGCAGCTTAGCGGGTACAGGTCAGCGCGAGCAGTACTTC. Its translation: CASSLAGTGQREQYF.

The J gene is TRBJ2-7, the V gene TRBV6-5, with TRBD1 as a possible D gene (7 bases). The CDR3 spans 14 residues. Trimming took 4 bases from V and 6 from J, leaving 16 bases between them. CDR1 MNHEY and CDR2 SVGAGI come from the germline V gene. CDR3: CASSFGGGSSEQYF. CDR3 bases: TGTGCCAGCAGTTTCGGAGGGGGCTCGAGCGAGCAGTACTTC.

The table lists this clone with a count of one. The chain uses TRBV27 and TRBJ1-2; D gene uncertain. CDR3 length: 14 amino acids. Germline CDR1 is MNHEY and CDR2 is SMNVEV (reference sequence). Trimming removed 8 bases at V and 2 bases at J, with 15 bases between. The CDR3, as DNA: TGTGCCAGCCGGTATGGGGTGAGGAACTATGGCTACACCTTC. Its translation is CASRYGVRNYGYTF.

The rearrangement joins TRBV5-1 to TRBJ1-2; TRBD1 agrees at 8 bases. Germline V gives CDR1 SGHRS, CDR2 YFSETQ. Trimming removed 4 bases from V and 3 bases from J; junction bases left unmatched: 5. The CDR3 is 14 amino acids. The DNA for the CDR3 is TGCGCCAGCAGCGCCACACAGGGGGACTATGGCTACACCTTC. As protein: CASSATQGDYGYTF.